These 9 T cell receptor beta chains were sequenced from one sample in a study of blood T cell repertoires in COVID-19 (dated by TCRdb to 2018 to 2020). Library construction relied on the immunoSEQ multiplex PCR assay. TCRdb re-hosts the immuneACCESS table, in-frame sequences only. Its copies lack some clones; in the studies checked, an unresolved V gene accounts for under half of them, and the cause for the rest is not known. The sample table lists 250,000 or so clones, approximately 89% of them with a count of one. The ten biggest clones cover 2% to 2.5% of the sample. The sequenced sample consisted of PBMCs or T cells enriched from blood (not recorded which). The receptors come from a woman aged 40 to 49 with acute COVID-19.

The genes are TRBV11-3 and TRBJ2-3, with 13 bases lining up with TRBD2. V lost 0 bases to trimming and J lost 0 bases; unmatched junction nucleotides: 9. Germline loops: CDR1 SGHNT, CDR2 YENEEA. This CDR3 spans 20 amino acids. The CDR3 bases are TGTGCCAGCAGCTTAGATTTCCGACTAGCGGGAGGTGTAAGCACAGATACGCAGTATTTT. Encoded protein: CASSLDFRLAGGVSTDTQYF.

This chain connects TRBV6-1 to TRBJ2-7; 8 positions agree with TRBD1. Germline CDR1 MNHNS, CDR2 SASEGT. CDR3 size: 15 residues. Trimming at V came to 2 bases and at J to 2 bases, leaving 5 bases not matched to a gene. CDR3 DNA: TGTGCCAGCAGTGAACGAGACAGGGGCCCCTACGAGCAGTACTTC. It encodes CASSERDRGPYEQYF.

This chain connects TRBV19 to TRBJ2-3; 8 bases line up with TRBD2. The germline V gene has CDR1 LNHDA and CDR2 SQIVND (reference sequence). V trimming: 8 bases; J trimming: 3 bases; junction bases outside the gene matches: 7. This CDR3 has 14 amino acids. CDR3 amino acids: CASRNSGATDTQYF. CDR3 DNA sequence: TGTGCCAGTCGGAATAGCGGGGCAACAGATACGCAGTATTTT.

The chain uses TRBV5-6 and TRBJ1-1; 12 bases map to TRBD1. In germline, CDR1 is SGHDT, CDR2 YYEEEE. The CDR3 is 15 amino acids. V gave up 3 bases and J gave up 1 base; unmatched junction bases: 1. CDR3 coding DNA: TGTGCCAGCAGCTGGGGACAGGGGGCGAACACTGAAGCTTTCTTT. It encodes CASSWGQGANTEAFF.

The J gene is TRBJ2-6, the V gene TRBV4-2; weak D call: TRBD2 (6 bases). Between the trimmed V and J ends, which lost 0 bases and 2 bases, there was a span of 11 bases. Germline CDR1 is LGHNA and CDR2 is YNFKEQ. The length of the CDR3 is 17 residues. The CDR3: CASSQDSSGAGANVLTF. The CDR3 DNA reads as TGTGCCAGCAGCCAAGATAGTTCGGGGGCTGGGGCCAACGTCCTGACTTTC.

V gene TRBV5-4 combines with J gene TRBJ2-1; 7 bases are a match to TRBD1. The CDR3 spans 15 residues. CDR1 and CDR2 from the germline V gene are SGHNT and YYREEE (reference sequence). V trimming: 0 bases; J trimming: 8 bases; junction bases outside the gene matches: 8. The CDR3 region is CASSLGGTGADEQFF. In DNA form, the CDR3 reads TGTGCCAGCAGCTTGGGGGGAACAGGGGCTGATGAGCAGTTCTTC.

This clone was seen a single time. V usage is TRBV6-5 and J usage is TRBJ2-5, with a tentative D call TRBD2 (7 bases). This CDR3 comprises 14 residues. V shed 8 bases and J shed 6 bases, with 19 bases lying between them. Per the germline V gene, CDR1 is MNHEY and CDR2 is SVGAGI. This CDR3 reads CASRPSRGGQTQYF. Here the CDR3 DNA reads TGTGCCAGCCGTCCATCCAGGGGAGGGCAGACCCAGTACTTC.

The chain joins TRBV7-9 to TRBJ1-4; D possibly corresponds to TRBD1 (5 bases). The CDR3 length is 15 residues. Germline CDR1 and CDR2: SEHNR and FQNEAQ (reference sequence). V shed 5 bases and J shed 5 bases, with 15 bases lying between them. In nucleotides, the CDR3 is TGTGCCAGCAGCCAGACAGACAGACAAAATGAAAAACTGTTTTTT. Protein product: CASSQTDRQNEKLFF.

V is TRBV7-6 and J is TRBJ2-3; D perhaps matches TRBD1 (5 bases). The V end was cut by 5 bases, the J end by 0 bases, with 12 bases between. Germline V gene lookup returns CDR1 SGHVS and CDR2 FNYEAQ. The CDR3 contains 15 residues. The DNA of the CDR3 is TGTGCCAGCAGCATAGGGGCCGCTAGCACAGATACGCAGTATTTT. Protein product: CASSIGAASTDTQYF.